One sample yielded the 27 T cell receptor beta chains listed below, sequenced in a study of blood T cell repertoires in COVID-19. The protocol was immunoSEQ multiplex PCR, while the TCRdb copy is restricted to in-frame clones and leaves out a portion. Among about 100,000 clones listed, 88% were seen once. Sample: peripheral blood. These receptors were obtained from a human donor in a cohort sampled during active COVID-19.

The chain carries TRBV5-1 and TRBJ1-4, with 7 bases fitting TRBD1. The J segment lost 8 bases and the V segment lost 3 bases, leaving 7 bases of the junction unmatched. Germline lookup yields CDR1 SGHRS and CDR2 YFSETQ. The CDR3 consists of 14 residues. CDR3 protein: CASSSTGVGEKLFF. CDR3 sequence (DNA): TGCGCCAGCAGCTCAACAGGGGTAGGCGAAAAACTGTTTTTT. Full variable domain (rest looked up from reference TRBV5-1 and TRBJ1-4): KAGVTQTPRYLIKTRGQQVTLSCSPISGHRSVSWYQQTPGQGLQFLFEYFSETQRNKGNFPGRFSGRQFSNSRSEMNVSTLELGDSALYLCASSSTGVGEKLFFGSGTQLSVL.

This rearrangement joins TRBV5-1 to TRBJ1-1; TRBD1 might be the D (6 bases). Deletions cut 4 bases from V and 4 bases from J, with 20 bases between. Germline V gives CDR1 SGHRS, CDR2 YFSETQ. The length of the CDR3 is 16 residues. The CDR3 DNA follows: TGCGCCAGCAGCCATACAGGGTCAGATTCAGGCACTGAAGCTTTCTTT. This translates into CASSHTGSDSGTEAFF.

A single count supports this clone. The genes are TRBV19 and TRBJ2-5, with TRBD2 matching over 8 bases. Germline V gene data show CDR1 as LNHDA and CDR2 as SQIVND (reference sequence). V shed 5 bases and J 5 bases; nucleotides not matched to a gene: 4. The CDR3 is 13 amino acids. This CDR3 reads CASSARLAETQYF. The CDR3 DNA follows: TGTGCCAGTAGTGCCCGACTAGCGGAGACCCAGTACTTC.

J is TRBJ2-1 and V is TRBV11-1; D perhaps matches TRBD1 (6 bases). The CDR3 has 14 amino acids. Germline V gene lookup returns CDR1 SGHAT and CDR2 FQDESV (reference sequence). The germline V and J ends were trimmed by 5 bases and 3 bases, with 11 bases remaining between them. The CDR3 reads CASSPRGNYNEQFF. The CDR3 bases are TGTGCCAGCAGCCCGAGGGGGAACTACAATGAGCAGTTCTTC. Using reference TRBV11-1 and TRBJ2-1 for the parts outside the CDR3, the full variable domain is EAEVAQSPRYKITEKSQAVAFWCDPISGHATLYWYRQILGQGPELLVQFQDESVVDDSQLPKDRFSAERLKGVDSTLKIQPAELGDSAMYLCASSPRGNYNEQFFGPGTRLTVL.

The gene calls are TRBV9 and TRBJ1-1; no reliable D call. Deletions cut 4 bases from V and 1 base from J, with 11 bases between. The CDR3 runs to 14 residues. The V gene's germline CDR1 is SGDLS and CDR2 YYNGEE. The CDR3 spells CASSPGLPNTEAFF. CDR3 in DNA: TGTGCCAGCAGCCCCGGACTGCCGAACACTGAAGCTTTCTTT.

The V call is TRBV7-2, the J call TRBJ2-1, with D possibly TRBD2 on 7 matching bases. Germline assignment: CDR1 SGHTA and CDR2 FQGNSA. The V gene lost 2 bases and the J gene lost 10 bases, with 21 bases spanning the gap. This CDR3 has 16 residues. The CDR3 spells CASSLRGLAVGSEQFF. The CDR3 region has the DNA TGTGCCAGCAGCTTACGGGGGCTAGCGGTGGGGTCGGAGCAGTTCTTC.

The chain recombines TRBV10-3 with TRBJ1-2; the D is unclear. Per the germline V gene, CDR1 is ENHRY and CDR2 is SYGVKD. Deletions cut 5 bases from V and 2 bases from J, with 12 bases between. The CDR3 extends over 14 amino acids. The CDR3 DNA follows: TGTGCCATCAGTATTAACGGAGGAAACTATGGCTACACCTTC. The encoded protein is CAISINGGNYGYTF.

The CDR3 DNA follows: TGTGCCAGCAGCAAACTAGGTCCAGCTAATGAGCAGTTCTTC. It is translated as CASSKLGPANEQFF. The rearrangement links TRBV21-1 to TRBJ2-1; TRBD2, the table's D call, lacks a check against the DNA. TRBV21-1 is designated a pseudogene. This CDR3 contains 14 residues.

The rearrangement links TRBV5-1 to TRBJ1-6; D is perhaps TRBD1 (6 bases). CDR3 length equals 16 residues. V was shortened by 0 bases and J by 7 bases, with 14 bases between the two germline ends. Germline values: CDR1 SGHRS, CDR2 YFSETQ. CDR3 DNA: TGCGCCAGCAGCTTGGCCGGGGGGCAGTTAAATTCACCCCTCCACTTT. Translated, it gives CASSLAGGQLNSPLHF.

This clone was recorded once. CDR3 DNA: TGTGCCAGCAGCGGGACAGGGAAAATCACAGATACGCAGTATTTT. The encoded protein is CASSGTGKITDTQYF. This rearrangement joins TRBV9 to TRBJ2-3, with 8 bases fitting TRBD1. V lost 3 bases and J lost 2; bases outside the gene matches: 5. This CDR3 has 15 residues. In germline, CDR1 is SGDLS, CDR2 YYNGEE.

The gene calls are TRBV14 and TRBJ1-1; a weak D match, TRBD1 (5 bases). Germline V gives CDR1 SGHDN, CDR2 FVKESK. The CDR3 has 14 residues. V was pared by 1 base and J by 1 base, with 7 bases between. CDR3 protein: CASSQGRGNTEAFF. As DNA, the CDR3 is TGTGCCAGCAGCCAAGGGAGGGGGAACACTGAAGCTTTCTTT.

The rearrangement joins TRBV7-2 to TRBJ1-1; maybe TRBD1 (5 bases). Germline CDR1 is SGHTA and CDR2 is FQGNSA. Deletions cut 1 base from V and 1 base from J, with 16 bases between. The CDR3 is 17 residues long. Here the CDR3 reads CASSLGRGGEWNTEAFF. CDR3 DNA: TGTGCCAGCAGCTTAGGGCGGGGGGGAGAGTGGAACACTGAAGCTTTCTTT.

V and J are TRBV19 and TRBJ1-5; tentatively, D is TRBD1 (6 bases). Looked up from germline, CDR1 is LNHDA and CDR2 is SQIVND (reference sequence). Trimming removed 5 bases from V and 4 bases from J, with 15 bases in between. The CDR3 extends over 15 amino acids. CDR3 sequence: CASSVGQTNNQPQHF. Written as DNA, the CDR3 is TGTGCCAGTAGTGTAGGACAGACCAATAATCAGCCCCAGCATTTT.

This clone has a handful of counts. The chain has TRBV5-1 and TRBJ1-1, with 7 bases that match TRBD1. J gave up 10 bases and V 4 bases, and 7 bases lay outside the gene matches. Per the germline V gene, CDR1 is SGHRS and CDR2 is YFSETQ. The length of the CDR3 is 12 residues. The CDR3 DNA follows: TGCGCCAGCAGCGTACAGGGGCAGGCAGCTTTCTTT. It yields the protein CASSVQGQAAFF.

The CDR3 bases are TGTGCCAGCAGTTTGACAGGGTATGGCTACACCTTC. Amino acids: CASSLTGYGYTF. The chain is built from TRBV28 and TRBJ1-2; 7 nucleotides align to TRBD1. Germline trimming cut 3 bases from V and 5 bases from J; bases unmatched to any gene: 0. This CDR3 spans 12 amino acids. CDR1 MDHEN and CDR2 SYDVKM come from the germline V gene.

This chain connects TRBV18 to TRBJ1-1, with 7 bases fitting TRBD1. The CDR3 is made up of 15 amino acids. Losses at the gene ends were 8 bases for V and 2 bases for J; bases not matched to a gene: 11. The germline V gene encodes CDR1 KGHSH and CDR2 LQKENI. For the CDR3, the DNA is TGTGCCAGCCGCGCAGGGACAGCCGACAACACTGAAGCTTTCTTT. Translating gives CASRAGTADNTEAFF. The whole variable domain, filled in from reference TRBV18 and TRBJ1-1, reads NAGVMQNPRHLVRRRGQEARLRCSPMKGHSHVYWYRQLPEEGLKFMVYLQKENIIDESGMPKERFSAEFPKEGPSILRIQQVVRGDSAAYFCASRAGTADNTEAFFGQGTRLTVV.

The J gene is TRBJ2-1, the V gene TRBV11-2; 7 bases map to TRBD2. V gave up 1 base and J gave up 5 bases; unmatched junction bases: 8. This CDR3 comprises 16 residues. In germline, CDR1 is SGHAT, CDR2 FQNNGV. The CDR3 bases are TGTGCCAGCAGCTTAGGGGGCAGCGGGAAGGACAATGAGCAGTTCTTC. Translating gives CASSLGGSGKDNEQFF.

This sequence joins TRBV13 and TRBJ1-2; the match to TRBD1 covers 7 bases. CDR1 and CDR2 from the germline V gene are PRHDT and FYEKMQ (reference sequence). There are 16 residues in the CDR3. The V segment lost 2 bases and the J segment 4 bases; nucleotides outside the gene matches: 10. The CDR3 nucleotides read TGTGCCAGCAGCTTACACAGGGGCGAAAGTGGCTATGGCTACACCTTC. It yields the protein CASSLHRGESGYGYTF. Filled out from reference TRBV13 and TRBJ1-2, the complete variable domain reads AAGVIQSPRHLIKEKRETATLKCYPIPRHDTVYWYQQGPGQDPQFLISFYEKMQSDKGSIPDRFSAQQFSDYHSELNMSSLELGDSALYFCASSLHRGESGYGYTFGSGTRLTVV.

The CDR3 DNA reads TGTGCCAGCAGCTTGGACAGGGAGACTGAAGCTTTCTTT. Encoded protein: CASSLDRETEAFF. This chain uses TRBV11-2 with TRBJ1-1; 8 nucleotides line up with TRBD1. This CDR3 contains 13 residues. The V gene end was trimmed by 3 bases and the J gene end by 5 bases; junction bases not matched to a gene: 2. The germline CDR1 and CDR2 sequences are SGHAT and FQNNGV.

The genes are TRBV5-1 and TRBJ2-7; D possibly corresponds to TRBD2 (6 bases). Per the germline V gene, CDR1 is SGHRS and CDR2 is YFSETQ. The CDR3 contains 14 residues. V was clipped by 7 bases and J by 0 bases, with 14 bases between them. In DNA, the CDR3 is TGCGCCAGCGCCCCTGCGGGGAGCTCCTACGAGCAGTACTTC. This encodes CASAPAGSSYEQYF.

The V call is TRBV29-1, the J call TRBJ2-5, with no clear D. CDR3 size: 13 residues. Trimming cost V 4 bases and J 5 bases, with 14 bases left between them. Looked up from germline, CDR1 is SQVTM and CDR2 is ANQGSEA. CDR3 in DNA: TGCAGCGTTGGCGGCGGAATCTTGGAGACCCAGTACTTC. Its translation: CSVGGGILETQYF.

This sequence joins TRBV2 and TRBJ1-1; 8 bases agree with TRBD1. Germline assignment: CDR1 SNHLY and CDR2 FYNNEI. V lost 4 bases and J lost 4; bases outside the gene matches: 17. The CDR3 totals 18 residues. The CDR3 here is CASSASQLWDRTSTEAFF. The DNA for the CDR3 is TGTGCCAGCAGTGCGTCTCAGCTTTGGGACAGGACATCCACTGAAGCTTTCTTT.

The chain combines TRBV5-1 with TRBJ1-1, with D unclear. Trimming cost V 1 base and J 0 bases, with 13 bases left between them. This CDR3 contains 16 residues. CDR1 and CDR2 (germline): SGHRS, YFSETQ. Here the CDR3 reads CASSLFSPPLNTEAFF. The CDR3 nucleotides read TGCGCCAGCAGCTTGTTTAGCCCCCCTCTGAACACTGAAGCTTTCTTT.

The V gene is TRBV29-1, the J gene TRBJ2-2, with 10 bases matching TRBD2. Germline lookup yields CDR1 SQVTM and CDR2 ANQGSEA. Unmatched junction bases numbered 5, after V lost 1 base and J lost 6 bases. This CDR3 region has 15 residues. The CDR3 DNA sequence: TGCAGCGTTGAAGGTCTAGCGGGAGTGGCCGGGGAGCTGTTTTTT. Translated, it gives CSVEGLAGVAGELFF.

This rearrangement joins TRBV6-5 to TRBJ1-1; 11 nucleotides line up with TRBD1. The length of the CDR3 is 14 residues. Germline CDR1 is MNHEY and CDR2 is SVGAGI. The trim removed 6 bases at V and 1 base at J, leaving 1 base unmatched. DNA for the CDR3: TGTGCCAGCAGGGACAGGGGGCGGAACACTGAAGCTTTCTTT. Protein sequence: CASRDRGRNTEAFF.

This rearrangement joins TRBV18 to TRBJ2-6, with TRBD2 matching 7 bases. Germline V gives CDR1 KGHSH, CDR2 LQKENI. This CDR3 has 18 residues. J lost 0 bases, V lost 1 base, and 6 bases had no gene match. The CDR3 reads CASSPREGSSSGANVLTF. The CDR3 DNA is TGTGCCAGCTCACCACGGGAGGGGTCAAGCTCTGGGGCCAACGTCCTGACTTTC.

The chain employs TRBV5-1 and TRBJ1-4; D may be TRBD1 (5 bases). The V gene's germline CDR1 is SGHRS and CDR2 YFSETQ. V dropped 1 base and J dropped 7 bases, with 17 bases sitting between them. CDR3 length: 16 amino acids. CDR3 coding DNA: TGCGCCAGCAGCTTGCCTGAAGGCCGGGGGGGTGAAAAACTGTTTTTT. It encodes CASSLPEGRGGEKLFF.